The sequence of this TCR beta chain was determined in a study of T cell changes during pregnancy in multiple sclerosis. Only in-frame clones appear in the TCRdb table, and some are missing; sequencing was by immunoSEQ multiplex PCR. Of about 52,000 clones listed, roughly 92% are singletons. V dropped 5 bases and J dropped 2; count of bases not matched to a gene: 7. This CDR3 region has 15 residues. The germline gives CDR1 SSHAT, CDR2 FNYEAQ (reference sequence). The V call is TRBV7-7, the J call TRBJ2-5; 8 positions match TRBD2. The sequence was obtained from a female donor with multiple sclerosis, enrolled in a pregnancy study. Source: CD4+ T cells from peripheral blood mononuclear cells, taken before pregnancy. CDR3 amino acids: CASSMAAGGQETQYF. The CDR3 nucleotides read TGTGCCAGCAGCATGGCCGCGGGAGGTCAAGAGACCCAGTACTTC.